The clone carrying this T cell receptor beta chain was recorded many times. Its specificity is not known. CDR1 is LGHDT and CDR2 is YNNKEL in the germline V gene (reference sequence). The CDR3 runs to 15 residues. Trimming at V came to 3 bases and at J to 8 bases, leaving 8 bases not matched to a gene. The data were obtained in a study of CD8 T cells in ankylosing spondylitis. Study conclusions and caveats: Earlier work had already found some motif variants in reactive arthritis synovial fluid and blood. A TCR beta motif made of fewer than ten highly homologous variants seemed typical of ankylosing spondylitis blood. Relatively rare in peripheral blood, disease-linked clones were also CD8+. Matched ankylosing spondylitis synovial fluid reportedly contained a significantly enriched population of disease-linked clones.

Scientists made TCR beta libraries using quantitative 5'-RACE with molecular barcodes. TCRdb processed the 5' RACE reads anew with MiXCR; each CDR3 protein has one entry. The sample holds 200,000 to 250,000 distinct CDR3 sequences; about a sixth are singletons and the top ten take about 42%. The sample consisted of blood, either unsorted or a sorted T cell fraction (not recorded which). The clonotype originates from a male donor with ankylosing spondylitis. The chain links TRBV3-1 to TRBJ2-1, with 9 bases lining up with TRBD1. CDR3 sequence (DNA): TGTGCCAGCAGCCATAGGGACAGGGTTAGCGATGAGCAGTTCTTC. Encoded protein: CASSHRDRVSDEQFF.